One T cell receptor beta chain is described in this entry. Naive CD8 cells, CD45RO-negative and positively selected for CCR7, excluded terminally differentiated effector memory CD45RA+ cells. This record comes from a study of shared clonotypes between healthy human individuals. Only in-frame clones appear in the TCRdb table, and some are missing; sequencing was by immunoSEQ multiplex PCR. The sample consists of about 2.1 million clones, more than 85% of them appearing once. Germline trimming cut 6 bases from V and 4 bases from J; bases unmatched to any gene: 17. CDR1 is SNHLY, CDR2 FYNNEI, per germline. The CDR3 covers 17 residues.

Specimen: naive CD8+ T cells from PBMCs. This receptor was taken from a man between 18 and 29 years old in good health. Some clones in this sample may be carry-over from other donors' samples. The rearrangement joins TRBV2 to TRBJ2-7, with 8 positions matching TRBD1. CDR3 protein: CASRARAIGQGFYEQYF. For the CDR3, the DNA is TGTGCCAGCAGAGCACGGGCGATAGGACAGGGATTTTACGAGCAGTACTTC.